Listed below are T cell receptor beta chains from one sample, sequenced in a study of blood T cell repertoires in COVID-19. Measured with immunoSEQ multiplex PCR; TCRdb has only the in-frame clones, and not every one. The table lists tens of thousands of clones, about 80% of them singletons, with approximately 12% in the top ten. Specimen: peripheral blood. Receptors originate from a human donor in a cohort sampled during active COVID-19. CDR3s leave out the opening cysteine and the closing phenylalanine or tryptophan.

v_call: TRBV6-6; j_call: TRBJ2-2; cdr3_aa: ASSYSGGGNTGELF
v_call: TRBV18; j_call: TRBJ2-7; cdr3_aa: ASSPGTAAYEQY
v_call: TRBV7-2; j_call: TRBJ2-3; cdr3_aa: ASSTGTGSMYTQY
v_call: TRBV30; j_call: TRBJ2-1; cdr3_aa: AWSIGTTTYNEQF
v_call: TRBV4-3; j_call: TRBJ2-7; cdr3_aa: ASSQLRDTAYEQY
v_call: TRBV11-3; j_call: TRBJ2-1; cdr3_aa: ASSLPWTGAPDEQF
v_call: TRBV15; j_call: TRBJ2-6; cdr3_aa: ATSRVWGGSGANVLT
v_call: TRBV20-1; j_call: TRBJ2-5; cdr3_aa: SASGTSGETQY
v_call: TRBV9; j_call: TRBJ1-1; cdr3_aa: ASSVDESAEAF
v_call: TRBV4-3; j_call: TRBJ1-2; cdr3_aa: ASRANAGYGYT
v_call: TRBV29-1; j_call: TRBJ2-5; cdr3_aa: SVHSKETQY
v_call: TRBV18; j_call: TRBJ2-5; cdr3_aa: ASSPPLRETQY
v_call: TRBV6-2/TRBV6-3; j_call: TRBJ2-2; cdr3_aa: ASSTQGQGRNTGELF
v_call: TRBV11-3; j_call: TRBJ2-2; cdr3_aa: ASSLDWQDTGELF
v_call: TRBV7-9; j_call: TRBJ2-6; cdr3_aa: ASSLHSSGANVLT
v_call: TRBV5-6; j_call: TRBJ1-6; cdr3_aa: ASSLGQVGSPLH
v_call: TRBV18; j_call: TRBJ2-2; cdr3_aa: ASSPPTDTGELF
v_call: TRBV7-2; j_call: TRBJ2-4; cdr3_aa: ASSLETLAGGRNIQY
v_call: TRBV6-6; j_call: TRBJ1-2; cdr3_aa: ASSRVRQVIYGYT
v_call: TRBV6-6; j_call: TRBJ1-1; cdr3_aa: ASSRPTTVPNTEAF
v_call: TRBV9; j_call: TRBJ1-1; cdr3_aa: ASSVGLQTNTEAF
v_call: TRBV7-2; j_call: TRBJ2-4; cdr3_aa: ASSLSPSPPY
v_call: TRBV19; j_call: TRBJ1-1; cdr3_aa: ASSRQGAGNTEAF
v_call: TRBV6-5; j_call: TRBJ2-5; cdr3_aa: ASSYSPVQETQY
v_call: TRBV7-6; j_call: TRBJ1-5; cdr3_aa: ASSLTGSENQPQH
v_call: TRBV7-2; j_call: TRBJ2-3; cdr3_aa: ASSLGGFGTDTQY
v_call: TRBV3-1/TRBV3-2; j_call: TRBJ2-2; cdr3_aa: ASSQGRLGYTGTGELF
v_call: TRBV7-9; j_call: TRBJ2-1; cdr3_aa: ASLGTVNEQF
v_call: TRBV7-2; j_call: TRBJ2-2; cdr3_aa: ASSPSRLAGDTGELF
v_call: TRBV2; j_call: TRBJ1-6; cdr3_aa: ASNLQGQGSPLH
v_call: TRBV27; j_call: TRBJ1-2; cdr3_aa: ASSRQGYGYT
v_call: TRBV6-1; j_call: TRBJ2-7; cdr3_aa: ASSEEDRYEQY
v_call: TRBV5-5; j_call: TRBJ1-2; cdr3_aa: ASSLKQGEYGYT
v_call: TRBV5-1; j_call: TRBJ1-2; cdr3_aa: ASSLGQGRNYGYT
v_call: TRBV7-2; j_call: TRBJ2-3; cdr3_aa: ASSLQAGRRGDTQY
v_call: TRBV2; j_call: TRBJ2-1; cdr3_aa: ASSRLAGDNEQF
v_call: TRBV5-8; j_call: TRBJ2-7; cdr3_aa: ASSSARGPVRQY
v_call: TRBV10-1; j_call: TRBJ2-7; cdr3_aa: ASSNWGGYQIPRLFYEQY
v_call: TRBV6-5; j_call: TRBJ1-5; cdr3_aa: ASGRAYQPQH
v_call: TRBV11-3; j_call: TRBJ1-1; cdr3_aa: ASSLGSRVVMNTEAF
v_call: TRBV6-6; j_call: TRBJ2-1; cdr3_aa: ASSYGSGGANEQF
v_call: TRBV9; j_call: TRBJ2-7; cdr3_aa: ASSDVLGGEQY
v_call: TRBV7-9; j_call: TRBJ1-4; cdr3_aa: ASSLGGTANEKLF
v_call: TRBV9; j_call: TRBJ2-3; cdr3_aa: ASSVVGGGAGDTQY
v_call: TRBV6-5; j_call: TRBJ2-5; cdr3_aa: ASSYSFVGGQETQY
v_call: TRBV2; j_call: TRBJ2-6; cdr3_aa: ASRGRAFSGANVLT
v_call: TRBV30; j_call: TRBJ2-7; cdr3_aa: AWKKQGWEDEQY
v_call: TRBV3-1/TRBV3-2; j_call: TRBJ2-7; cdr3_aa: ASSRGYEQY
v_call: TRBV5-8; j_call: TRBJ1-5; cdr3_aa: ASSLGGQGYGQPQH
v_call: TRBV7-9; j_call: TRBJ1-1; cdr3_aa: ASSRPTGTNTEAF
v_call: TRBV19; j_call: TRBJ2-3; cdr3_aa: ATTGRDTQY
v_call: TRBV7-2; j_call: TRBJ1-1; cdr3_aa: ASSSNRPGTEAF
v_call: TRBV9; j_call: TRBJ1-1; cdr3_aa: ASSPRLEGAGEAF
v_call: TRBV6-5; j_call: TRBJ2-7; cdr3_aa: ASRPLVGSSYEQY